These 27 T cell receptor beta chains were all obtained from the same sample, sequenced in a study of CD8 T cells in ankylosing spondylitis. Each CDR3 protein is one row after TCRdb ran MiXCR on the 5' RACE reads. The sample lists hundreds of thousands of distinct CDR3 sequences, less than 9.5% occurring once. Sequenced: blood, either unsorted or a sorted T cell fraction (not recorded which). These receptor sequences come from a female donor with ankylosing spondylitis or in good health (not recorded which).

This clonotype occurred many times. The CDR3 is CASSYSRGQDEKLFF. CDR3 DNA: TGTGCCAGCAGTTACTCGCGGGGGCAGGATGAAAAACTGTTTTTT. The chain carries TRBV6-5 and TRBJ1-4; TRBD1 is a possible D gene (6 bases). The CDR3 consists of 15 residues. Trimming pared 0 bases from V and 6 bases from J, leaving 11 bases between. Looked up from germline, CDR1 is MNHEY and CDR2 is SVGAGI.

This clonotype was seen repeatedly, ten times or more. The gene calls are TRBV2 and TRBJ1-2, with 7 bases aligning to TRBD1. The CDR3 covers 13 residues. V lost 4 bases to trimming and J lost 4 bases; unmatched junction nucleotides: 3. CDR1 and CDR2 from the germline V gene are SNHLY and FYNNEI. CDR3 DNA: TGTGCCAGCAGTGTGGGGACAGTCTATGGCTACACCTTC. As protein: CASSVGTVYGYTF.

This clonotype appeared many times. The chain carries TRBV7-2 and TRBJ2-5; 8 bases are shared with TRBD1. The ends lost 4 bases at V and 5 bases at J; junction bases unmatched: 9. The V gene's germline CDR1 is SGHTA and CDR2 FQGNSA. This CDR3 region has 15 residues. The CDR3 bases are TGTGCCAGCAGCTACGACAGGGGATTTGGGGAGACCCAGTACTTC. Amino acid sequence: CASSYDRGFGETQYF.

This clonotype was seen at least ten times. The chain uses TRBV20-1 and TRBJ2-7, with D tentatively TRBD2 (6 bases). Trimming removed 3 bases from V and 5 bases from J, with 20 bases in between. Germline V gene data show CDR1 as DFQATT and CDR2 as SNEGSKA (reference sequence). CDR3 size: 15 residues. The CDR3 coding sequence is TGCAGTGCTAGCCGGGAGACCCTAGACGACCACGAGCAGTACTTC. Protein: CSASRETLDDHEQYF.

This clonotype has just a few counts. This chain connects TRBV6-6 to TRBJ1-2; D unresolved. Germline CDR1 and CDR2: MNHNY and SVGAGI (reference sequence). The V end lost 6 bases, the J end lost 1 base, and 9 bases lay between the germline ends. The CDR3 has 13 amino acids. The CDR3 reads CASRVSGNYGYTF. In DNA form, the CDR3 reads TGTGCCAGCAGAGTCAGCGGTAACTATGGCTACACCTTC.

V and J are TRBV5-1 and TRBJ1-4, with no clear D. Germline V lookup: CDR1 SGHRS, CDR2 YFSETQ. This CDR3 has 14 amino acids. V was trimmed by 4 bases and J by 6 bases, leaving 13 bases between them. Written as DNA, the CDR3 is TGCGCCAGCAGCCGCCTTGCAAGCGATGAAAAACTGTTTTTT. This codes for CASSRLASDEKLFF.

This clonotype showed up just a few times. V usage is TRBV12-3 or TRBV12-4 and J usage is TRBJ2-7, with no clear D. The CDR3 covers 13 residues. Trimming took off 1 base at V and 2 bases at J, with 6 bases between the two ends. This CDR3 reads CASSLGAAYEQYF. The CDR3 coding sequence is TGTGCCAGCAGTTTAGGGGCGGCCTACGAGCAGTACTTC.

V usage is TRBV5-8 and J usage is TRBJ2-4; D might be TRBD1 (6 bases). Trimming pared 4 bases from V and 0 bases from J, leaving 23 bases between. The CDR3 is 19 amino acids. Germline CDR1 SGHTS, CDR2 YDEGEE. The CDR3 DNA reads as TGTGCCAGCAGCCTTGGGGGCGGAGCTCCGATTCTAGCCAAAAACATTCAGTACTTC. This translates into CASSLGGGAPILAKNIQYF.

This clonotype occurred a few times. The J gene is TRBJ1-2, the V gene TRBV7-2; D unresolved. Germline V gene sequence: CDR1 SGHTA, CDR2 FQGNSA. V lost 2 bases, J lost 2 bases, and 9 bases lay in between. The CDR3 contains 14 residues. The CDR3 DNA reads TGTGCCAGCAGCTTATCCCCCGAAAACTATGGCTACACCTTC. Its translation is CASSLSPENYGYTF.

This clonotype came up many times. The chain links TRBV15 to TRBJ2-2; D is uncertain. This CDR3 is 14 amino acids long. Germline lookup yields CDR1 LNHNV and CDR2 YYDKDF (reference sequence). The V end was cut by 7 bases, the J end by 0 bases, with 9 bases between. For the CDR3, the DNA is TGTGCCACCAAGAAGTCCTCGAACACCGGGGAGCTGTTTTTT. It is translated as CATKKSSNTGELFF.

The chain employs TRBV4-3 and TRBJ2-5; 8 nucleotides match TRBD1. Germline trimming cut 4 bases from V and 1 base from J; bases unmatched to any gene: 5. This CDR3 has 15 amino acids. CDR1 is LGHNA, CDR2 YSLEER, per germline. The CDR3 spells CASSRTTGGQETQYF. The CDR3, as DNA: TGCGCCAGCAGCCGGACTACAGGGGGCCAAGAGACCCAGTACTTC.

The sample holds many counts of this clonotype. The chain combines TRBV7-8 with TRBJ2-7, with 7 positions matching TRBD1. The CDR3 sequence is 15 residues long. J was trimmed by 1 base and V by 5 bases; bases with no gene match: 8. The germline CDR1 and CDR2 sequences are SGHVS and FQNEAQ. Here the CDR3 DNA reads TGTGCCAGCAGCCCAAGGGGGCCCTCATCCTACGAGCAGTACTTC. Translating gives CASSPRGPSSYEQYF.

This clonotype was counted ten times or more. The V gene is TRBV12-5, the J gene TRBJ1-1; D unresolved. V lost 0 bases, J lost 0 bases, and 11 bases lay in between. The CDR3 length is 16 residues. Germline loops: CDR1 LGHNT, CDR2 FRNRAP. In DNA, the CDR3 is TGTGCTAGTGGTTTGGTAGTCAGGACGGTGAACACTGAAGCTTTCTTT. Amino acid sequence: CASGLVVRTVNTEAFF.

The genes are TRBV7-2 and TRBJ2-1, with D possibly matching TRBD2 (5 bases). This CDR3 comprises 14 residues. The germline CDR1 and CDR2 sequences are SGHTA and FQGNSA. The V end lost 5 bases, the J end lost 3 bases, and 11 bases lay between the germline ends. The CDR3 sequence: CASSPREVYNEQFF. The CDR3 nucleotides read TGTGCCAGCAGCCCCCGGGAAGTCTACAATGAGCAGTTCTTC.

This clonotype was found many times. The chain has TRBV29-1 and TRBJ1-2; 7 positions agree with TRBD1. This CDR3 has 11 residues. Germline V gene lookup returns CDR1 SQVTM and CDR2 ANQGSEA. The V segment lost 4 bases and the J segment 10 bases; nucleotides outside the gene matches: 6. This CDR3 is CSVGQGDYYTF. The CDR3 coding sequence is TGCAGCGTTGGTCAGGGGGACTACTACACCTTC. Combining the CDR3 with reference TRBV29-1 and TRBJ1-2 gives the whole variable domain SAVISQKPSRDICQRGTSLTIQCQVDSQVTMMFWYRQQPGQSLTLIATANQGSEATYESGFVIDKFPISRPNLTFSTLTVSNMSPEDSSIYLCSVGQGDYYTFGSGTRLTVV.

This clonotype has at least ten counts. This chain uses TRBV12-3 or TRBV12-4 with TRBJ2-7, with TRBD1 identical over 9 bases. The CDR3 spans 15 residues. Unmatched junction bases numbered 11, after V lost 8 bases and J lost 3 bases. CDR3 coding DNA: TGTGCCAGCTTGGGTCCAGGGACAGGGCACTACGAGCAGTACTTC. It codes for CASLGPGTGHYEQYF.

At least ten counts were recorded for this clonotype. This sequence joins TRBV12-3 or TRBV12-4 and TRBJ1-5, with D unclear. V lost 3 bases to trimming and J lost 1 base, with 13 bases between them. CDR3 length: 16 amino acids. In DNA, the CDR3 is TGTGCCAGCAGTTTTAGCGGTTTCGGCAGCAATCAGCCCCAGCATTTT. It yields the protein CASSFSGFGSNQPQHF.

This clonotype was recorded many times. CDR3 nucleotides: TGTGCCAGCAGCTTTGGAGGGAGGGCCATCATAGGCAACACCGGGGAGCTGTTTTTT. It specifies CASSFGGRAIIGNTGELFF. The genes are TRBV5-4 and TRBJ2-2; 7 bases match TRBD2. The length of the CDR3 is 19 residues. Germline loops: CDR1 SGHNT, CDR2 YYREEE (reference sequence). Losses at the gene ends were 2 bases for V and 2 bases for J; bases not matched to a gene: 15.

This clonotype was counted many times. This chain connects TRBV7-2 to TRBJ1-1; D not certain. V lost 1 base and J 8 bases, leaving 11 bases between the germline ends. Germline CDR1 and CDR2: SGHTA and FQGNSA. The CDR3 loop spans 13 amino acids. This CDR3 is CASSLVPRGEAFF. CDR3 DNA sequence: TGTGCCAGCAGCTTAGTCCCCCGGGGAGAAGCTTTCTTT. Full variable domain (remainder filled in from reference TRBV7-2 and TRBJ1-1): GAGVSQSPSNKVTEKGKDVELRCDPISGHTALYWYRQSLGQGLEFLIYFQGNSAPDKSGLPSDRFSAERTGGSVSTLTIQRTQQEDSAVYLCASSLVPRGEAFFGQGTRLTVV.

Many counts were recorded for this clonotype. V usage is TRBV4-3 and J usage is TRBJ2-1, with 7 bases that match TRBD2. The CDR3 is made up of 13 amino acids. V was pared by 0 bases and J by 9 bases, with 2 bases of the junction left unmatched. Per the germline V gene, CDR1 is LGHNA and CDR2 is YSLEER. CDR3 coding DNA: TGCGCCAGCAGCCAAGATGGGAGGGCTGAGCAGTTCTTC. Translated: CASSQDGRAEQFF.

This clonotype was detected ten times or more. The chain has TRBV27 and TRBJ2-1, with 7 bases fitting TRBD2. The CDR3 extends over 14 amino acids. CDR1 is MNHEY, CDR2 SMNVEV, per germline (reference sequence). V trimming: 0 bases; J trimming: 8 bases; junction bases outside the gene matches: 4. The CDR3 loop is CASSLSWGRDEQFF. The CDR3, as DNA: TGTGCCAGCAGTTTATCGTGGGGGAGGGATGAGCAGTTCTTC.

This clonotype showed up just a few times. V is TRBV4-3 and J is TRBJ2-7; D is perhaps TRBD2 (6 bases). The CDR3 is 16 amino acids. The V gene lost 0 bases and the J gene lost 1 base, with 13 bases spanning the gap. The V gene's germline CDR1 is LGHNA and CDR2 YSLEER. Here the CDR3 DNA reads TGCGCCAGCAGCCAAGACATCCGGGGGTGGTCCTACGAGCAGTACTTC. Translation gives CASSQDIRGWSYEQYF.

This clonotype was observed at least ten times. This CDR3 reads CSARDLGGGSDTQYF. The CDR3 nucleotides read TGCAGTGCTAGAGATCTTGGGGGTGGGTCAGATACGCAGTATTTT. The chain recombines TRBV20-1 with TRBJ2-3; possibly TRBD1 or TRBD2 for D (5 bases each). Trimming cost V 0 bases and J 4 bases, with 14 bases left between them. CDR1 and CDR2 (germline): DFQATT, SNEGSKA (reference sequence). The CDR3 runs to 15 residues.

There are many counts of this clonotype. The chain is built from TRBV25-1 and TRBJ2-7; 9 bases map to TRBD1. J lost 0 bases, V lost 8 bases, and 17 bases had no gene match. This CDR3 has 18 residues. Germline CDR1 MGHDK, CDR2 SYGVNS. Here the CDR3 reads CASQGGQGGRGFSYEQYF. For the CDR3, the DNA is TGTGCCAGCCAGGGGGGACAGGGCGGACGGGGGTTCTCCTACGAGCAGTACTTC.

This clonotype turned up a few times. J is TRBJ2-7 and V is TRBV29-1; 10 positions agree with TRBD2. The CDR3 is made up of 11 amino acids. Germline V gene data show CDR1 as SQVTM and CDR2 as ANQGSEA. The V and J ends lost 6 bases and 7 bases, in that order; junction bases with no gene match: 3. The CDR3 spells CSVTAGGEQYF. The CDR3 DNA is TGCAGCGTAACAGCGGGAGGGGAGCAGTACTTC.

This clonotype was counted many times. This chain connects TRBV12-3 or TRBV12-4 to TRBJ2-5, with a weak D call TRBD1 (6 bases). Trimming left V 8 bases short and J 8 bases short, with 15 bases between. The CDR3 totals 12 residues. The CDR3 coding sequence is TGTGCCAGCCGAACAGGGACGGGTACCCAGTACTTC. Translating gives CASRTGTGTQYF.

This clonotype was observed many times. J is TRBJ2-1 and V is TRBV20-1, with a weak D call TRBD2 (5 bases). Trimming left V 4 bases short and J 10 bases short, with 14 bases between. The CDR3 runs 12 residues. The germline gives CDR1 DFQATT, CDR2 SNEGSKA (reference sequence). DNA for the CDR3: TGCAGTGCTATTCGGACTCTAACGGAGCAGTTCTTC. Protein product: CSAIRTLTEQFF.